This T cell receptor beta chain derives from a study of tumor-infiltrating lymphocytes in glioblastoma multiforme. Three nested ARM-PCR rounds with V-beta and C-beta primers built TCRB libraries. TCRdb re-called the multiplex PCR reads with MiXCR, one entry per CDR3 protein. There are 9,500 to 13,000 distinct CDR3 sequences in the sample; roughly 65% occur only once, and around 29% lies in the top ten. The source of this sequence is a male donor with glioblastoma. The sequenced sample was brain tumor tissue.

This CDR3 is CASSSTTDRAFLVETQYF. CDR3 DNA: TGTGCCAGCAGTTCGACCACCGACAGGGCGTTTTTGGTGGAGACCCAGTACTTC. The V and J genes are TRBV11-2 and TRBJ2-5; 7 bases line up with TRBD1. Germline CDR1 reads SGHAT; CDR2 reads FQNNGV. The CDR3 covers 18 residues. The V and J ends lost 6 bases and 5 bases, in that order; junction bases with no gene match: 21.